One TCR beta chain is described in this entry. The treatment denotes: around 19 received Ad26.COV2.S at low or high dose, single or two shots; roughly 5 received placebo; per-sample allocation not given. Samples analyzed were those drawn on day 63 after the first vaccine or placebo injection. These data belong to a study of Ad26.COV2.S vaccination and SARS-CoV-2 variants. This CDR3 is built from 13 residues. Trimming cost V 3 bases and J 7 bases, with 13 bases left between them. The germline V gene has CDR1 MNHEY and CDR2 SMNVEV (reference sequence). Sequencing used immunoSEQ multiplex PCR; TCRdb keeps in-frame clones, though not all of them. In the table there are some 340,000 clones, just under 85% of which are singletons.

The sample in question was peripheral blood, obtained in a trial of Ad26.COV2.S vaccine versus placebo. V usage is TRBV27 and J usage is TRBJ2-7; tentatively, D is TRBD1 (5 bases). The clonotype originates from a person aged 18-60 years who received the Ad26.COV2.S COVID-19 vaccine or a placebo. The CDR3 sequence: CASSFLPRQEQYF. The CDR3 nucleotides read TGTGCCAGCAGTTTCCTCCCCCGACAGGAGCAGTACTTC.